This T cell receptor beta chain came from a study of blood T cells in healthy people across ages (dated by TCRdb to between 2014 and 2017). About the study as a whole: In model experiments, template switching captured roughly one uniquely barcoded TCR beta cDNA molecule for every two T cells. Using deep sequencing normalized with unique cDNA molecular identifiers, the study measured how TCR beta repertoire diversity changes with age. The donors were split into four age groups: young (average around 16 years), middle-aged (around 37), aged (more than 60) and long-lived (about 74). To avoid experimental bias, donors of different ages were spread randomly across the sequencing lanes. Using the same blood draw, the study looked at two additional independent replicas of 1 million unique cDNA reads for two donors, one aged 18 to 30 and the other aged 80 or older.

V is shortened by 6 bases, J by 9 bases, and the region joining them spans 14 bases. For CDR1 and CDR2, the germline V gene (reference sequence) lists DFQATT and SNEGSKA. From its cysteine to its phenylalanine, the CDR3 spans 11 amino acids. The entry retains the CDR3 DNA only, 33 bases that are in frame from base 1. Preparation of the library involved 5' RACE. Instrument used: Illumina HiSeq 2500. A second PCR of about 6 to 12 cycles was performed with a sample-barcoded 5' primer and a J-beta primer mix. Each TCR beta cDNA molecule received a unique molecular identifier from a template-switch 5' adaptor carrying 12 random nucleotides. Each sample yielded at least 3 million CDR3-containing paired-end reads. First-strand cDNA was synthesized from all RNA with the Mint cDNA synthesis kit, primed by a TRBC-specific oligonucleotide. All cDNA was treated with uracil-DNA glycosylase and then went through a first 18-cycle PCR with the universal primers M1SS and BC2_uni_R. Turning to the authors' computational methods: For normalization, 1 million high-quality reads were randomly selected from each sample, with every read carrying a distinct molecular identifier. Instead of being binned into consensus sequences, reads with shared molecular identifiers were discarded. MiTCR, set to a Q25 quality threshold and the strictest error-elimination algorithm, was used for CDR3 identification, clonotype clustering and error correction. Lower-bound total TCR beta diversity was estimated with a nonparametric unseen species model using Euler transformation. TCRdb itself trimmed the public reads at Q25 with fastp, ran MiXCR and retained productive beta chains. Each entry is one CDR3 protein sequence, shown with its most common DNA and genes. The V and J calls were not made by the authors but by TCRdb's processing. This sample holds about 1.4 million distinct CDR3 sequences; roughly 60% were observed only once. 6.5% to 8% of the sample rests with the top ten.

The roughly 39 donors, aged 6 to 90 years, were systemically healthy Caucasian individuals from Russia. Approximately 10 milliliters of peripheral blood were collected from each donor into EDTA-treated Vacutainer tubes. Ficoll-Paque density-gradient centrifugation was used to isolate PBMCs, with at least 7 million obtained per sample. Total RNA was extracted from PBMCs with Trizol reagent, with at least 6 micrograms obtained per sample. Naive CD45RAhigh/CD27high T cell percentages were measured by flow cytometry on a PBMC aliquot from every donor. Concerning this clonotype: There is no known antigen for this receptor. Base qualities are missing; no much larger clone stands one base away.

What the authors observed across the whole study: As age increased, observed TCR beta diversity per million T cells dropped in a roughly linear way, and a significant reduction was already evident by age about 40. The percentage of naive T cells measured by flow cytometry correlated strongly with observed TCR beta diversity. Since profiling was done on bulk unsorted PBMCs, naive and antigen-experienced compartments could not be conclusively compared. Donor CMV infection status was unknown, potentially confounding age-related changes in expanded clonotypes. Estimates of total diversity from one million sequenced T cells were regarded as lower bounds and underestimates. Compared with the aged group, the long-lived group had more naive CD4+ T cells, fewer expanded clones and increased TCR diversity, a pattern suggesting age selection.

The TCR was taken from a young man in good health. The rearrangement joined TRBV20-1 to TRBJ1-2; no D segment can be confidently identified. The material sequenced was blood. The DNA reads as follows: TGCAGTGCCCCTCTAGGGAGCAGCTACACCTTC. Its translation is CSAPLGSSYTF.